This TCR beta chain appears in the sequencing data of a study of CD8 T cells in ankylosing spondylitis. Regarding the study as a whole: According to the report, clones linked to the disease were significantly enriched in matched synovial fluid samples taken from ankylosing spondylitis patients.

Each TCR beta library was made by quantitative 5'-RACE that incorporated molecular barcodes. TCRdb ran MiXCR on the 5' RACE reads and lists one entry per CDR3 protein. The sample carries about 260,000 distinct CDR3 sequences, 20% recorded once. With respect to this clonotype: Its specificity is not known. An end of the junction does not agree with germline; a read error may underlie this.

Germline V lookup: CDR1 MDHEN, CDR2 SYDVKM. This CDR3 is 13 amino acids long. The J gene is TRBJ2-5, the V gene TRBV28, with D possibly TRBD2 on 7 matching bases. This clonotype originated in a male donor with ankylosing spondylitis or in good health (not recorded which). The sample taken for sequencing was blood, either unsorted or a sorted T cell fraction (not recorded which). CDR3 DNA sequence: TGTGCCGGGGGGGATTGGGGGCAAGAGAGCCAGTACTTC. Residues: CAGGDWGQESQYF.